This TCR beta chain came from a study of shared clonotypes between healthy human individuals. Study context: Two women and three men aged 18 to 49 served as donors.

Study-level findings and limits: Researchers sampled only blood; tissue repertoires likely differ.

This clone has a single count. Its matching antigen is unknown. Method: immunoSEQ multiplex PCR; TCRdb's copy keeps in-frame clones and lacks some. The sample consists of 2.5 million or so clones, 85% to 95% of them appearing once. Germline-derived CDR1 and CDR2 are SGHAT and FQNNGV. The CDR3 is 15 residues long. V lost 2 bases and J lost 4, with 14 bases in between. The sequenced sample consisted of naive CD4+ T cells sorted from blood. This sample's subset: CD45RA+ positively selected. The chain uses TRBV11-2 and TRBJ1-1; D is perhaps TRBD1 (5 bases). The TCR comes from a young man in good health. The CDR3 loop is CASSLSKGLATEAFF. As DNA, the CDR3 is TGTGCCAGCAGCTTATCGAAGGGGTTGGCCACTGAAGCTTTCTTT.